What follows is one T cell receptor beta chain and its context. V lost 5 bases, J lost 2 bases, and 13 bases lay in between. The germline gives CDR1 SEHNR, CDR2 FQNEAQ (reference sequence). The CDR3 totals 14 residues. Through Arm-PCR of CDR3 regions and iRepertoire HTBI primers, TCR beta libraries were built. TCRdb processed the multiplex PCR reads anew with MiXCR; each CDR3 protein has one entry. The data show roughly 560,000 distinct CDR3 sequences, about 12% seen once. The sample is drawn from a study of regulatory T cells in long-lasting Graves disease. Overall study context: Patients with new Graves' disease had used antithyroid drugs below 3 months.

Stated time point: newly diagnosed GD, antithyroid drugs for less than 3 months. The TCR library used RNA extracted from PBMCs. These records were also assigned to another study, of T cells in Graves' hyperthyroidism and ophthalmopathy. That study reports: The study used the HTBI primer set for a first-round RT-PCR of the TCR CDR3.

Sequences were derived from peripheral blood mononuclear cells (PBMCs), sampled at new diagnosis, from a patient treated with antithyroid drugs. The chain couples TRBV7-9 to TRBJ2-7; D is uncertain. This receptor was identified in a woman in her twenties or thirties with Graves disease. CDR3 sequence: CASSPPRRAYEQYF. The DNA for the CDR3 is TGTGCCAGCAGCCCCCCGAGACGAGCCTACGAGCAGTACTTC.